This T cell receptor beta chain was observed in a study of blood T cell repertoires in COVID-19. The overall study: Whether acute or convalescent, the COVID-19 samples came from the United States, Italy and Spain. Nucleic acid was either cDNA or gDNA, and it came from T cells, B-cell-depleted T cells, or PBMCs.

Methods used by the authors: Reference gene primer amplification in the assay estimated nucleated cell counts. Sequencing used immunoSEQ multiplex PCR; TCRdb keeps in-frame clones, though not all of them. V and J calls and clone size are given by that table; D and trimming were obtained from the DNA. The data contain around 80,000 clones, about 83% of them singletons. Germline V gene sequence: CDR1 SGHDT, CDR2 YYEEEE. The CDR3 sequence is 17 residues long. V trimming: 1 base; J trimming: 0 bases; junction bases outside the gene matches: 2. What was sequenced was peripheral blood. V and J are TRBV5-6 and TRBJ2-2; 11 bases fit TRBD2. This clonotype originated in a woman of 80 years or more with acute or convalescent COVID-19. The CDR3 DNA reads TGTGCCAGCAGCTTGAAGGGACTAGCGGCGAACACCGGGGAGCTGTTTTTT. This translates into CASSLKGLAANTGELFF.